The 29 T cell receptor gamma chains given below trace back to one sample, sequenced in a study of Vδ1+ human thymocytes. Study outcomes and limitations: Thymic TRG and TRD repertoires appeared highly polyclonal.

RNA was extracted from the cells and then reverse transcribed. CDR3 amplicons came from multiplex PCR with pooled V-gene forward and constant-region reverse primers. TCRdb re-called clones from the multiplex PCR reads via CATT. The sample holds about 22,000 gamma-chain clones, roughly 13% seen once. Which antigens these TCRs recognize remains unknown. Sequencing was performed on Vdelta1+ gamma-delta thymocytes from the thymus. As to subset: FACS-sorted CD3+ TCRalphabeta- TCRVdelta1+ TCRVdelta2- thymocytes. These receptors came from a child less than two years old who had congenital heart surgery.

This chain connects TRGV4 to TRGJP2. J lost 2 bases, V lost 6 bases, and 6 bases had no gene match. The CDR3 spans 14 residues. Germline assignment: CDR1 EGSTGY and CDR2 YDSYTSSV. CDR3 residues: CATWIPSSDWIKTF. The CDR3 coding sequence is TGTGCCACCTGGATACCAAGTAGTGATTGGATCAAGACGTTT.

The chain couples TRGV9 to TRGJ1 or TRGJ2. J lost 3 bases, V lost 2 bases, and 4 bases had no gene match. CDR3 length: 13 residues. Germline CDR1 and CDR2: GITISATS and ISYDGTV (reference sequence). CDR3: CALWEATYYKKLF. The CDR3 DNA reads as TGTGCCTTGTGGGAGGCAACTTATTATAAGAAACTCTTT.

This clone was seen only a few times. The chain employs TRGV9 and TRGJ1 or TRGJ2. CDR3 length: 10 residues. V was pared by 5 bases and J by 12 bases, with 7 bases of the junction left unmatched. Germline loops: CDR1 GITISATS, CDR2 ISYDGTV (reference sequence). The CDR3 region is CALWVVMKLF. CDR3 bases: TGTGCCTTGTGGGTGGTAATGAAACTCTTT.

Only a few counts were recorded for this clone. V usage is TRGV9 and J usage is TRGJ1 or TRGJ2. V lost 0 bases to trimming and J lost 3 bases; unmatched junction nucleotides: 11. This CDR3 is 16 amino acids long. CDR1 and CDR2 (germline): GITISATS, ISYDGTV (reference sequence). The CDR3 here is CALWEVRGEGYYKKLF. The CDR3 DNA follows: TGTGCCTTGTGGGAGGTGCGAGGTGAGGGTTATTATAAGAAACTCTTT.

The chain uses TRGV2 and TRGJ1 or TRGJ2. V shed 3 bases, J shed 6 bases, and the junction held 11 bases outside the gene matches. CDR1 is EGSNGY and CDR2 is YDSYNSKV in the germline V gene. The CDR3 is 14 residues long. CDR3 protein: CATWDLSRGYKKLF. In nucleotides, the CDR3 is TGTGCCACCTGGGACCTATCGAGGGGTTATAAGAAACTCTTT.

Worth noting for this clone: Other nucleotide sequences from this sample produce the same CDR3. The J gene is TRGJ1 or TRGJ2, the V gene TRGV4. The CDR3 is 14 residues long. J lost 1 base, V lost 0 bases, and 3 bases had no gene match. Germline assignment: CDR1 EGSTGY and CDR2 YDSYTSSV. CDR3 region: CATWDGKNYYKKLF. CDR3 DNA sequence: TGTGCCACCTGGGATGGGAAAAATTATTATAAGAAACTCTTT.

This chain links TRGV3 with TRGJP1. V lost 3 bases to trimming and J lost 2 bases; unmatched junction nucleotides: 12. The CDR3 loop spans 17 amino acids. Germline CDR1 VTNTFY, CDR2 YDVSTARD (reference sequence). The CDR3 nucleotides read TGTGCCACCTGGGACCCCCACAGGAGCACCACTGGTTGGTTCAAGATATTT. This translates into CATWDPHRSTTGWFKIF.

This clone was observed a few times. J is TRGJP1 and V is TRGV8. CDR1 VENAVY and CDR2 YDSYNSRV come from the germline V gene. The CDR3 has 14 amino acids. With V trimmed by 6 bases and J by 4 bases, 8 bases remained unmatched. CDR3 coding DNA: TGTGCCACCTGGATCTTTTTCACTGGTTGGTTCAAGATATTT. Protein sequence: CATWIFFTGWFKIF.

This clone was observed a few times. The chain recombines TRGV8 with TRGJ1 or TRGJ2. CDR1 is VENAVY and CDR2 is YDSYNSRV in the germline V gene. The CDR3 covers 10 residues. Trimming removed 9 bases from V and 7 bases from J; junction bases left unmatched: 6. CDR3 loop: CATGSYKKLF. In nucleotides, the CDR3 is TGTGCCACCGGGTCATATAAGAAACTCTTT.

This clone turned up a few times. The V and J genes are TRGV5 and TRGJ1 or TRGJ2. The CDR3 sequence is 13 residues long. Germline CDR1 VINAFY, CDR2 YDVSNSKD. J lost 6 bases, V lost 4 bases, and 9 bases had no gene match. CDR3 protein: CATWDVVCYKKLF. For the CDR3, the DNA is TGTGCCACCTGGGATGTGGTGTGTTATAAGAAACTCTTT.

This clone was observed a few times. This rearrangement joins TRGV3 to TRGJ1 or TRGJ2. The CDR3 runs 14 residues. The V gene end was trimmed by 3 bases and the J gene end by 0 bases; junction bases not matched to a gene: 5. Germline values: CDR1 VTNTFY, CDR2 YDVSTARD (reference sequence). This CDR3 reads CATWDHSNYYKKLF. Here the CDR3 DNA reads TGTGCCACCTGGGACCATTCGAATTATTATAAGAAACTCTTT.

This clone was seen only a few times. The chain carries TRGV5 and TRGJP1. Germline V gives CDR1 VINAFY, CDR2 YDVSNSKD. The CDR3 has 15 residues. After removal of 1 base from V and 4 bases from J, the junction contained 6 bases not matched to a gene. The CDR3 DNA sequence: TGTGCCACCTGGGACAGCCGGGGCACTGGTTGGTTCAAGATATTT. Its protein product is CATWDSRGTGWFKIF.

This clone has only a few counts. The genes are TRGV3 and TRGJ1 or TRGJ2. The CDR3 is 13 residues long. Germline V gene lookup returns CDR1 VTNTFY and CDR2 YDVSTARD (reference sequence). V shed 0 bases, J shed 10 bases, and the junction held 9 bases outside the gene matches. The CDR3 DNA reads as TGTGCCACCTGGGACAGGCGTTCAGGGAAGAAACTCTTT. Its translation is CATWDRRSGKKLF.

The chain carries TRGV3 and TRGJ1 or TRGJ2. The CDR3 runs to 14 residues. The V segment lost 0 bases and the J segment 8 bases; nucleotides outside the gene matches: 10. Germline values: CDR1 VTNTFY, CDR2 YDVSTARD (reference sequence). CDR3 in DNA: TGTGCCACCTGGGACAGGCATTGGTATGATAAGAAACTCTTT. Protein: CATWDRHWYDKKLF.

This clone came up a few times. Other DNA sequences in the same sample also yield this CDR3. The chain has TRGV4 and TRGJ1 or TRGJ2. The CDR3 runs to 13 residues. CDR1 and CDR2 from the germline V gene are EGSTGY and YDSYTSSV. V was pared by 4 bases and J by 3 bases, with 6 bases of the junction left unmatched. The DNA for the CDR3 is TGTGCCACCTGGGACGCCCCTTATTATAAGAAACTCTTT. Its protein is CATWDAPYYKKLF.

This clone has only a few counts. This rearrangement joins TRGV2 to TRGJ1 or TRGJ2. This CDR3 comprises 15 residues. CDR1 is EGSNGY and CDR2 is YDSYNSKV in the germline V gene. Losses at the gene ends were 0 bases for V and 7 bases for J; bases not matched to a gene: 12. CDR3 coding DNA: TGTGCCACCTGGGACGGGCCTTCTTCCATCTATAAGAAACTCTTT. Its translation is CATWDGPSSIYKKLF.

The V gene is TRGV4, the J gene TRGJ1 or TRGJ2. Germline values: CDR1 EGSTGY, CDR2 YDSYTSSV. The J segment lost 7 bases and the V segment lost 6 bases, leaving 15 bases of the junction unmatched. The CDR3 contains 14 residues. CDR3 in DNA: TGTGCCACCTGGAATGTACGGTCGGGGTATAAGAAACTCTTT. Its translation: CATWNVRSGYKKLF.

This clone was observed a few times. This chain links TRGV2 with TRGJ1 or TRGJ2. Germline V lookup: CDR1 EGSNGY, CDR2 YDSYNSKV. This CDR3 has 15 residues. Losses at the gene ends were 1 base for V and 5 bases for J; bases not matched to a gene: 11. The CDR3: CATWDGPPGDYKKLF. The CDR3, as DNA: TGTGCCACCTGGGACGGCCCCCCGGGGGATTATAAGAAACTCTTT.

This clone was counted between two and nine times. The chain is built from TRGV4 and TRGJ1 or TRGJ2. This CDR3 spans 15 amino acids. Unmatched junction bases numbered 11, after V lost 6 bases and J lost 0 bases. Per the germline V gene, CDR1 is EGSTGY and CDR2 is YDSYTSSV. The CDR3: CATWNVWVNYYKKLF. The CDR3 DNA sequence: TGTGCCACCTGGAATGTGTGGGTGAATTATTATAAGAAACTCTTT.

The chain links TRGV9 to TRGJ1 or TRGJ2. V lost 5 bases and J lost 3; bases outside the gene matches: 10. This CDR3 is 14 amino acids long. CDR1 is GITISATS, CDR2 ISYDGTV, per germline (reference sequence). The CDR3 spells CALWGAPCYYKKLF. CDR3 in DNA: TGTGCCTTGTGGGGGGCACCCTGTTATTATAAGAAACTCTTT.

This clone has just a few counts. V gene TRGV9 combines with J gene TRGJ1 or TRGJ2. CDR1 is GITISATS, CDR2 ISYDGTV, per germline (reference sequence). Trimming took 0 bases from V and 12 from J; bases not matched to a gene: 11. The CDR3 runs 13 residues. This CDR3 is CALWEVGGLGKLF. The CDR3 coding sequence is TGTGCCTTGTGGGAGGTGGGGGGGCTGGGGAAACTCTTT.

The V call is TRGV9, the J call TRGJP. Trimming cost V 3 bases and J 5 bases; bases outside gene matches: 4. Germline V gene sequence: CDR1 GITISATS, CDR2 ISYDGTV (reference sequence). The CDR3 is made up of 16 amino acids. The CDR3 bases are TGTGCCTTGTGGGAGCGCAAAGAGTTGGGCAAAAAAATCAAGGTATTT. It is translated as CALWERKELGKKIKVF.

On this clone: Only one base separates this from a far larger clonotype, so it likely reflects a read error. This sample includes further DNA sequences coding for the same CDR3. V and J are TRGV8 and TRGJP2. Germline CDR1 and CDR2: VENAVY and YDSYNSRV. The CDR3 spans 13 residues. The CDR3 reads CATWDSSDWIKTF. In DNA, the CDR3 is TGTGCCACCTGGGATAGCAGTGATTGGATCAAGACGTTT.

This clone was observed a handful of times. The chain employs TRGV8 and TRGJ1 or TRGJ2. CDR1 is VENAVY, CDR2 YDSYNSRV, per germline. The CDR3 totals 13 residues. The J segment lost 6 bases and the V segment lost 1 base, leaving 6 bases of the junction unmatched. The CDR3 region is CATWDSIGYKKLF. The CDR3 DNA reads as TGTGCCACCTGGGATAGTATTGGTTATAAGAAACTCTTT.

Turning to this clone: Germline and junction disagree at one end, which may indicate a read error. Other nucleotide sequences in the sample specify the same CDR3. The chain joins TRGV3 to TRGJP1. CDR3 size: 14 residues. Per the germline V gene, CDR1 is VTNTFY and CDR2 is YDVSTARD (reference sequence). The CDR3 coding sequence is TGTGCCACCTGGGACAGGCCCACGGGTTGGTTCAAGATATTT. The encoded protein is CATWDRPTGWFKIF.

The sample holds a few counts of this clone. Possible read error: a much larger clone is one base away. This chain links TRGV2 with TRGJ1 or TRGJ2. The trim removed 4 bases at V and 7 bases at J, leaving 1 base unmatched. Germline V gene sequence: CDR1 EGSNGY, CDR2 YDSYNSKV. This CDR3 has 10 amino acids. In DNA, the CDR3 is TGTGCCACCTGGGAGTATAAGAAACTCTTT. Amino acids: CATWEYKKLF.

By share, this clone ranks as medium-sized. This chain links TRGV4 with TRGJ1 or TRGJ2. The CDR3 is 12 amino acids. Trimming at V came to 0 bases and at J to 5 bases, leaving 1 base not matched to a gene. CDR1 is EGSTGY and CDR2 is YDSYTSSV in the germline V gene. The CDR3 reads CATWDGDYKKLF. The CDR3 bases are TGTGCCACCTGGGATGGGGATTATAAGAAACTCTTT.

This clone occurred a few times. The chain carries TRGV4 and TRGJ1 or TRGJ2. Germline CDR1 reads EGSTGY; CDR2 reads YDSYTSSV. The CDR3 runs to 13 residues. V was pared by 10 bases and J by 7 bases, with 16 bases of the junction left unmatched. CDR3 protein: CATFIPSGYKKLF. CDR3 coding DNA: TGTGCCACATTTATACCTTCAGGATATAAGAAACTCTTT.

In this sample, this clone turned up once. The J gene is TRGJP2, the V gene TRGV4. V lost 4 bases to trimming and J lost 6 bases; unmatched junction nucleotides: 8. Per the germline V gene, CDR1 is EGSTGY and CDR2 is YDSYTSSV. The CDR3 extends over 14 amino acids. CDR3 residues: CATWDGRGDWIKTF. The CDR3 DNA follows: TGTGCCACCTGGGACGGCAGGGGTGATTGGATCAAGACGTTT.